Listed below are T cell receptor beta chains from one sample, sequenced in a study of blood T cell repertoires in COVID-19. The repertoire was sequenced with immunoSEQ multiplex PCR; TCRdb's copy has only in-frame clones and lacks some. The table includes 200,000 to 300,000 clones, about 89% detected once. The sample comprised PBMCs or T cells enriched from blood (not recorded which). The receptors come from a woman under 30 who had recovered from COVID-19. Both conserved end residues are trimmed from each CDR3.

TRBJ2-7,12,TRBV3-1/TRBV3-2,ASSRITGTYEQY
TRBJ2-1,11,TRBV7-2,ASSNWDNNEQF
TRBJ1-1,13,TRBV4-3,ASSQVHRSGTEAF
TRBJ1-1,14,TRBV19,ASPPPFVRDLAEAF
TRBJ2-7,14,TRBV4-2,ASSPRLAGGSYEQY
TRBJ2-5,12,TRBV11-3,ASSIGGSGETQY
TRBJ1-2,7,TRBV28,ASIGGYT
TRBJ2-1,15,TRBV10-3,AISKLAGDFSYNEQF
TRBJ1-4,12,TRBV19,ASSIGGANEKLF
TRBJ1-1,13,TRBV19,ASSTSRQGNTEAF
TRBJ2-7,11,TRBV18,ASSSTGGYEQY
TRBJ2-1,15,TRBV7-3,ASSSLLLAGGDNEQF
TRBJ1-6,14,TRBV6-5,ASSYSILHNNSPLH
TRBJ2-1,13,TRBV27,ASSPKSGFLFEQF
TRBJ1-1,11,TRBV6-5,ASSRGLSTEAF
TRBJ2-7,12,TRBV19,ASSTRQGGYEQY
TRBJ1-5,16,TRBV21-1,ASSKGQTQGWDNQPQH
TRBJ1-5,12,TRBV6-5,ASTLDRADQPQH
TRBJ2-7,14,TRBV5-3,ARNPPTGQTEYEQY
TRBJ2-1,12,TRBV2,ASSDRASYNEQF
TRBJ1-1,17,TRBV28,AGGLPIRDRGFLNTEAF
TRBJ2-5,17,TRBV28,ASSKPGLAGGPKKETQY
TRBJ2-7,11,TRBV19,ASSNRGGDEQY
TRBJ1-2,11,TRBV5-6,ASSRNRGGGYT
TRBJ2-7,14,TRBV11-2,ASSSTWDRSSYEQY
TRBJ1-2,14,TRBV19,ATTARRSQTNYGYT
TRBJ2-2,12,TRBV3-1/TRBV3-2,ASSPQGATGELF
TRBJ1-2,11,TRBV5-1,ASSLQGNYGYT
TRBJ2-3,15,TRBV10-3,AISESRQGRGTDTQY
TRBJ2-7,15,TRBV7-9,ASSLASRGRESYEQY
TRBJ2-7,14,TRBV27,ASRRGSAGGPYEQY
TRBJ2-7,13,TRBV10-1,ASNPDVGGDGEQY
TRBJ2-3,12,TRBV15,ATRRLEGTDTQY